Sequencing of this TCR beta chain was carried out in a study of T cell responses to AZD1222 COVID-19 vaccine. Study results and caveats: Repertoires were obtained only post-peak T cell response.

V lost 1 base, J lost 6 bases, and 10 bases lay in between. This CDR3 has 14 amino acids. Germline CDR1 reads SGHNT; CDR2 reads YYREEE (reference sequence). As regards this clone: Its antigen is not known.

The repertoire was sequenced with immunoSEQ multiplex PCR; TCRdb's copy has only in-frame clones and lacks some. Of around 190,000 clones in the sample, 85% to 90% were seen once. This sequence was found in an adult who received the AZD1222 COVID-19 vaccine. The specimen was peripheral blood, collected 28 days after the second AZD1222 dose. The V gene is TRBV5-4, the J gene TRBJ2-2, with D hard to call. The CDR3 protein is CASSLLGMAGELFF. As DNA, the CDR3 is TGTGCCAGCAGCTTGTTGGGAATGGCCGGGGAGCTGTTTTTT.